A single sample is the source of the 21 T cell receptor beta chains below, sequenced in a study of tumor-infiltrating lymphocytes in localized non-small cell lung cancer. The table came from immunoSEQ multiplex PCR; TCRdb's copy has only in-frame clones and leaves some out. The data show some 6,600 clones, roughly 70% seen once. The sample comprised lung tumor tissue. These receptors all come from a human donor with non-small cell lung cancer.

This clone was picked up one time. The V and J genes are TRBV7-8 and TRBJ1-1; 10 bases align to TRBD1. This CDR3 spans 17 amino acids. The ends lost 1 base at V and 5 bases at J; junction bases unmatched: 10. The germline gives CDR1 SGHVS, CDR2 FQNEAQ. CDR3 sequence: CASSLVGGTGAGTEAFF. The CDR3 nucleotides are TGTGCCAGCAGCTTAGTAGGCGGGACAGGGGCAGGAACTGAAGCTTTCTTT.

The chain uses TRBV19 and TRBJ1-2, with D perhaps TRBD1 (6 bases). Germline lookup yields CDR1 LNHDA and CDR2 SQIVND (reference sequence). CDR3 length: 14 residues. V lost 6 bases and J lost 5, with 16 bases in between. The CDR3 loop is CASSRRTVRYGYTF. In nucleotides, the CDR3 is TGTGCCAGTAGCCGAAGGACAGTAAGATATGGCTACACCTTC.

The chain uses TRBV14 and TRBJ2-1; TRBD1 aligns across 9 bases. This CDR3 has 17 residues. V shed 2 bases, J shed 15 bases, and the junction held 20 bases outside the gene matches. Germline V gives CDR1 SGHDN, CDR2 FVKESK. The CDR3 coding sequence is TGTGCCAGCAGCCAACACGCCACCGGGACAGGGCTTATTTACGGGTTCTTC. It yields the protein CASSQHATGTGLIYGFF.

The chain combines TRBV10-3 with TRBJ1-5; D is perhaps TRBD1 (5 bases). This CDR3 has 14 amino acids. The germline gives CDR1 ENHRY, CDR2 SYGVKD. V lost 3 bases and J 6 bases, leaving 12 bases between the germline ends. The CDR3 DNA follows: TGTGCCATCAGTGAAGCGACAGTCGGTCAGCCCCAGCATTTT. Its translation is CAISEATVGQPQHF.

The chain combines TRBV5-1 with TRBJ2-2; 10 bases fit TRBD2. The CDR3 has 16 residues. Germline V gene lookup returns CDR1 SGHRS and CDR2 YFSETQ. V was pared by 0 bases and J by 3 bases, with 2 bases of the junction left unmatched. CDR3 amino acids: CASSLVGTSDTGELFF. The CDR3 DNA sequence: TGCGCCAGCAGCTTGGTAGGGACTAGCGACACCGGGGAGCTGTTTTTT.

The chain recombines TRBV4-1 with TRBJ2-6; the D is unclear. The CDR3 covers 16 residues. V lost 1 base and J lost 3, with 10 bases in between. CDR1 and CDR2 from the germline V gene are MGHRA and YSYEKL. Here the CDR3 reads CASSQGSGYGANVLTF. The CDR3 DNA reads as TGCGCCAGCAGCCAAGGATCGGGTTATGGGGCCAACGTCCTGACTTTC.

This chain uses TRBV5-4 with TRBJ2-7; D is uncertain. The CDR3 extends over 13 amino acids. V was pared by 2 bases and J by 0 bases, with 6 bases between. Germline V gene data show CDR1 as SGHNT and CDR2 as YYREEE (reference sequence). The CDR3 coding sequence is TGTGCCAGCAGCTTTGTAGGCTCCTACGAGCAGTACTTC. Amino acid sequence: CASSFVGSYEQYF. Full variable domain (missing parts from reference TRBV5-4 and TRBJ2-7): ETGVTQSPTHLIKTRGQQVTLRCSSQSGHNTVSWYQQALGQGPQFIFQYYREEENGRGNFPPRFSGLQFPNYSSELNVNALELDDSALYLCASSFVGSYEQYFGPGTRLTVT.

This clone has more than one count but fewer than ten. The CDR3: CASSQEPSVRGEAFF. The CDR3 DNA reads TGTGCCAGCAGCCAAGAACCGAGTGTCAGGGGGGAGGCTTTCTTT. The chain is built from TRBV4-2 and TRBJ1-1; 7 bases line up with TRBD1. Germline V CDR1 and CDR2: LGHNA, YNFKEQ. The CDR3 consists of 15 residues. With 0 bases clipped from V and 11 bases from J, the junction kept 12 bases outside the gene matches.

The chain has TRBV27 and TRBJ1-5; 7 nucleotides match TRBD1. With V trimmed by 2 bases and J by 7 bases, 2 bases remained unmatched. CDR3 size: 13 residues. Looked up from germline, CDR1 is MNHEY and CDR2 is SMNVEV (reference sequence). CDR3 sequence: CASSLNRGQPQHF. CDR3 sequence (DNA): TGTGCCAGCAGTTTAAACAGGGGCCAGCCCCAGCATTTT.

The chain is built from TRBV5-4 and TRBJ1-6; D not resolved. This CDR3 is built from 16 residues. Germline V gene sequence: CDR1 SGHNT, CDR2 YYREEE (reference sequence). Between the trimmed V and J ends, which lost 4 bases and 0 bases, there was a span of 11 bases. In DNA, the CDR3 is TGTGCCAGCAGCCGGTTAACGAGCTCCTATAATTCACCCCTCCACTTT. It encodes CASSRLTSSYNSPLHF.

The V and J genes are TRBV6-1 and TRBJ2-5; maybe TRBD1 (6 bases). The V gene lost 4 bases and the J gene lost 0 bases, with 9 bases spanning the gap. CDR1 is MNHNS, CDR2 SASEGT, per germline. CDR3 length equals 14 residues. CDR3 bases: TGTGCCAGCAGTGTTACAGGGTACCAAGAGACCCAGTACTTC. Protein product: CASSVTGYQETQYF.

This clone has a single count. J is TRBJ1-4 and V is TRBV2; TRBD1 might be the D (6 bases). V lost 7 bases and J lost 0, with 12 bases in between. CDR3 size: 15 residues. The germline V gene encodes CDR1 SNHLY and CDR2 FYNNEI. For the CDR3, the DNA is TGTGCCAGCACGCGGGACACCTCAACTAATGAAAAACTGTTTTTT. Encoded protein: CASTRDTSTNEKLFF.

As to this clone: This sample also contains other DNA sequences that code for the same CDR3. CDR3 in amino acids: CASSLVAGAVYEQYF. CDR3 nucleotides: TGTGCCAGCAGCTTGGTAGCGGGAGCCGTCTACGAGCAGTACTTC. This chain links TRBV11-3 with TRBJ2-7; 9 nucleotides match TRBD2. Trimming took 3 bases from V and 3 from J; bases not matched to a gene: 6. The CDR3 consists of 15 residues. The germline V gene has CDR1 SGHNT and CDR2 YENEEA.

The chain carries TRBV20-1 and TRBJ1-1; tentative D call: TRBD1 (5 bases). This CDR3 region has 11 residues. Trimming left V 5 bases short and J 8 bases short, with 12 bases between. CDR1 and CDR2 from the germline V gene are DFQATT and SNEGSKA (reference sequence). CDR3 DNA: TGCAGTGCTTCACAGGTGAACGAAGCTTTCTTT. This codes for CSASQVNEAFF.

V and J are TRBV5-1 and TRBJ2-5; 8 bases align to TRBD1. This CDR3 is 15 amino acids long. The V and J ends lost 7 bases and 1 base, in that order; junction bases with no gene match: 9. Germline V gene sequence: CDR1 SGHRS, CDR2 YFSETQ. The DNA of the CDR3 is TGCGCCAGCGGAACCCAGGGACAGGTCCAAGAGACCCAGTACTTC. Protein: CASGTQGQVQETQYF.

V gene TRBV6-1 combines with J gene TRBJ1-4; D unresolved. The V end lost 3 bases, the J end lost 2 bases, and 7 bases lay between the germline ends. This CDR3 contains 14 residues. The germline gives CDR1 MNHNS, CDR2 SASEGT. CDR3 DNA: TGTGCCAGCAGTGAGGGCACTACTAATGAAAAACTGTTTTTT. Protein sequence: CASSEGTTNEKLFF.

As concerns this clone: The junction and the germline gene differ at one end; a read error may be behind it. V and J are TRBV5-6 and TRBJ2-7; D is unclear. This CDR3 spans 13 amino acids. CDR1 is SGHDT and CDR2 is YYEEEE in the germline V gene. This chain's CDR3 is CASSLDLKYGQYF. The CDR3 DNA sequence: TGTGCCAGCAGCTTGGATCTGAAGTACGGGCAGTACTTC. Filled out from reference TRBV5-6 and TRBJ2-7, the complete variable domain reads DAGVTQSPTHLIKTRGQQVTLRCSPKSGHDTVSWYQQALGQGPQFIFQYYEEEERQRGNFPDRFSGHQFPNYSSELNVNALLLGDSALYLCASSLDLKYGQYFGPGTRLTVT.

The V call is TRBV11-2, the J call TRBJ2-3; maybe TRBD2 (6 bases). The V gene lost 0 bases and the J gene lost 5 bases, with 21 bases spanning the gap. Germline CDR1 reads SGHAT; CDR2 reads FQNNGV. The CDR3 totals 18 residues. The CDR3 DNA reads as TGTGCCAGCAGCTTAGATTGGGTCGGGGGACCTCAAGGAGATACGCAGTATTTT. Translated: CASSLDWVGGPQGDTQYF.

The chain combines TRBV13 with TRBJ1-1, with a tentative D call TRBD1 (5 bases). V was clipped by 6 bases and J by 1 base, with 15 bases between them. From germline, CDR1 is PRHDT and CDR2 FYEKMQ (reference sequence). The CDR3 runs to 15 residues. The CDR3: CASRIQAGRNTEAFF. Written as DNA, the CDR3 is TGTGCCAGCAGGATACAGGCAGGGAGGAACACTGAAGCTTTCTTT.

This clone was picked up one time. V gene TRBV5-1 combines with J gene TRBJ2-1, with D unresolved. The V gene lost 1 base and the J gene lost 3 bases, with 8 bases spanning the gap. The germline V gene has CDR1 SGHRS and CDR2 YFSETQ. The CDR3 has 14 amino acids. The CDR3 loop is CASSLWVNYNEQFF. The CDR3 DNA reads as TGCGCCAGCAGCTTGTGGGTCAACTACAATGAGCAGTTCTTC.

The V call is TRBV6-6, the J call TRBJ1-6; 9 bases fit TRBD1. The CDR3 loop spans 15 amino acids. The V gene end was trimmed by 5 bases and the J gene end by 9 bases; junction bases not matched to a gene: 8. The germline V gene has CDR1 MNHNY and CDR2 SVGAGI (reference sequence). CDR3 residues: CASSQAGTGSSPLHF. Written as DNA, the CDR3 is TGTGCCAGCAGTCAAGCCGGGACAGGGAGTTCACCCCTCCACTTT.